These 7 T cell receptor beta chains were all obtained from the same sample, sequenced in a study of cytotoxic CD8 clonotypes in ibrutinib-treated CLL. Profiling relied on immunoSEQ multiplex PCR, and the TCRdb table lists in-frame clones only, not all of them. The table records 250,000 to 350,000 clones, roughly three quarters of them present only once. The sample consisted of PBMCs, taken at disease progression, from a patient treated with ibrutinib. The receptors were gathered from a human donor with chronic lymphocytic leukemia.

This clone was found once. The chain combines TRBV15 with TRBJ2-7, with 7 bases that match TRBD1. V dropped 8 bases and J dropped 0; count of bases not matched to a gene: 4. Germline CDR1 and CDR2: LNHNV and YYDKDF (reference sequence). The CDR3 is 13 amino acids. The CDR3, as DNA: TGTGCCACCCGGGACAGCAACTCCTACGAGCAGTACTTC. Protein: CATRDSNSYEQYF.

The V and J genes are TRBV7-9 and TRBJ2-7; 8 bases match TRBD1. Germline lookup yields CDR1 SEHNR and CDR2 FQNEAQ (reference sequence). Trimming cost V 0 bases and J 3 bases; bases outside gene matches: 7. CDR3 length: 16 amino acids. The CDR3 DNA is TGTGCCAGCAGCTTAGCGTTAACAGGGGGAGGCTACGAGCAGTACTTC. Amino acids: CASSLALTGGGYEQYF.

The V gene is TRBV6-6, the J gene TRBJ2-3, with D unresolved. Germline V gene data show CDR1 as MNHNY and CDR2 as SVGAGI (reference sequence). Deletions cut 7 bases from V and 10 bases from J, with 18 bases between. This CDR3 has 13 amino acids. The CDR3 DNA reads TGTGCCAGCACTCCTTTAGCCCGTTCGGCGCAGTATTTT. Its translation: CASTPLARSAQYF.

The CDR3 sequence: CASSDLRTGGIETQYF. The CDR3, as DNA: TGTGCCAGCAGCGATCTTAGGACAGGGGGAATAGAGACCCAGTACTTC. This chain links TRBV9 with TRBJ2-5, with 10 bases fitting TRBD1. The CDR3 contains 16 residues. With V trimmed by 3 bases and J by 4 bases, 9 bases remained unmatched. Looked up from germline, CDR1 is SGDLS and CDR2 is YYNGEE.

CDR3 residues: CASSLNRGQPQHF. DNA of the CDR3: TGTGCCAGCAGTTTGAATCGGGGTCAGCCCCAGCATTTT. The V call is TRBV27, the J call TRBJ1-5; no firm D call. Germline V lookup: CDR1 MNHEY, CDR2 SMNVEV (reference sequence). This CDR3 spans 13 amino acids. V lost 3 bases, J lost 6 bases, and 9 bases lay in between.

The rearrangement joins TRBV2 to TRBJ1-5, with D maybe TRBD1 (6 bases). There are 14 residues in the CDR3. Trimming removed 7 bases at V and 4 bases at J, with 14 bases between. CDR1 is SNHLY, CDR2 FYNNEI, per germline. The CDR3 DNA is TGTGCCAGCACCGGGGGGCAGGGGAATCAGCCCCAGCATTTT. Protein: CASTGGQGNQPQHF.

The chain employs TRBV4-1 and TRBJ1-4, with 8 bases aligning to TRBD1. Germline V CDR1 and CDR2: MGHRA, YSYEKL. The CDR3 length is 17 residues. With V trimmed by 4 bases and J by 0 bases, 7 bases remained unmatched. CDR3 DNA: TGCGCCAGCAGCCCCTTTACAGGGGGTGCAACTAATGAAAAACTGTTTTTT. This codes for CASSPFTGGATNEKLFF.